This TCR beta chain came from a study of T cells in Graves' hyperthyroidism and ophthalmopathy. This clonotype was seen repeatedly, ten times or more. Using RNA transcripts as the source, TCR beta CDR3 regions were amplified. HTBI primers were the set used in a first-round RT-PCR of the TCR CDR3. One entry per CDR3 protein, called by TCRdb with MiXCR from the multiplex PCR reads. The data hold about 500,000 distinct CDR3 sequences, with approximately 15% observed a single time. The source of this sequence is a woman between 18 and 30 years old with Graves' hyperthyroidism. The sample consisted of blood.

The DNA for the CDR3 is TGTGCCAGCAGTTTGTCACAATTCTCTGGAAACACCATATATTTT. It yields the protein CASSLSQFSGNTIYF. This chain uses TRBV28 with TRBJ1-3; D ambiguous. CDR3 length: 15 residues. The V end was cut by 3 bases, the J end by 0 bases, with 9 bases between. Per germline, CDR1 MDHEN and CDR2 SYDVKM.